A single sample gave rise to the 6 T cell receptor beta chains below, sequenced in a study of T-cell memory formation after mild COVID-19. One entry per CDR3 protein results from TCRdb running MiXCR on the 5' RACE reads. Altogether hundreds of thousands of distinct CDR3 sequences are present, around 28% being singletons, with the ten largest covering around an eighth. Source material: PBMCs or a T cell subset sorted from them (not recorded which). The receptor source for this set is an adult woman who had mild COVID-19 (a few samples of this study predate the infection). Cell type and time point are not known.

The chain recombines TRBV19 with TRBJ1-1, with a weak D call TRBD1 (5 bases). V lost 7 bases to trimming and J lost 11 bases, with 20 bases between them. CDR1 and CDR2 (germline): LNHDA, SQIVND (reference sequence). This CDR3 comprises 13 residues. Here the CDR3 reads CASMRPGRANAFF. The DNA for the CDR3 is TGTGCCAGTATGCGCCCCGGCAGGGCGAATGCTTTCTTT.

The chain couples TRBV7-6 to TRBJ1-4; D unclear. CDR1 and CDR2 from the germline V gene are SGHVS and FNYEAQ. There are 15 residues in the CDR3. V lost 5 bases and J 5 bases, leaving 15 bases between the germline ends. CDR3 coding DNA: TGTGCCAGCAGCCCGCGGCCACAGTTGAATGAAAAACTGTTTTTT. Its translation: CASSPRPQLNEKLFF.

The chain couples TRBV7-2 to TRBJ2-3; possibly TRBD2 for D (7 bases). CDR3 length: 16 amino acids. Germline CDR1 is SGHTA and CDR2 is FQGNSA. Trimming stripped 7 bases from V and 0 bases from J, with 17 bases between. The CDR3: CASKPFRGASTDTQYF. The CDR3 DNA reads TGTGCCAGCAAACCCTTCCGGGGGGCTAGCACAGATACGCAGTATTTT.

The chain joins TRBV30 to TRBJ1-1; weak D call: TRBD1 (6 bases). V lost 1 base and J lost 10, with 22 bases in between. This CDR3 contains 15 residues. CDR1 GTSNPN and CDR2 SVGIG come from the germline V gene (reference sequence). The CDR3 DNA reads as TGTGCCTGGAGTGCCCACGGGGGCAGTTTGTCAGGAGCTTTCTTT. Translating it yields CAWSAHGGSLSGAFF.

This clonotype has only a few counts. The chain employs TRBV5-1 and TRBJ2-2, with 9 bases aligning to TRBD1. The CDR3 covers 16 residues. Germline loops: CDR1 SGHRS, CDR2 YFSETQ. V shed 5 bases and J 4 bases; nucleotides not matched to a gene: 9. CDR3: CASSARDRGFTGELFF. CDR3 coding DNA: TGCGCCAGCAGTGCCAGAGACAGGGGGTTCACCGGGGAGCTGTTTTTT.

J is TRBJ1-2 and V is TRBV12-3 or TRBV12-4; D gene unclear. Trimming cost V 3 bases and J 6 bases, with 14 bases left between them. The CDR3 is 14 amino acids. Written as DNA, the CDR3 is TGTGCCAGCAGTTTTGGCGGGCAGGAAGATGGCTACACCTTC. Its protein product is CASSFGGQEDGYTF.